These T cell receptor beta chains were read from a single sample in a study of OX40 agonist ivuxolimab in advanced cancers. Profiled with immunoSEQ multiplex PCR; TCRdb holds only in-frame clones, not every one. The sample has approximately 92,000 clones, 95% to 97% seen once; the top ten hold roughly 2.1%. Sequenced material: CD4+ or CD8+ T cells sorted from blood, taken in a trial of the OX40 agonist ivuxolimab. The receptors were sampled from an adult with an advanced solid tumor such as melanoma, head and neck, liver or kidney cancer. The conserved cysteine and the conserved F or W are not part of the CDR3 here.

V gene	J gene	CDR3 protein
TRBV27	TRBJ1-4	ASSSKQGARDEKLF
TRBV4-1	TRBJ2-3	ASSPRTGGVTDTQY
TRBV2	TRBJ1-3	AILTVSGNTIY
TRBV9	TRBJ2-3	ASSVGGLVGQPPGDTQY
TRBV27	TRBJ1-5	ASSIGTGGQPQH
TRBV27	TRBJ2-7	ASSLTGAIYEQY
TRBV27	TRBJ2-7	ASSPNRAYEQY
TRBV13	TRBJ2-5	ASSLRGTPQETQY
TRBV6-6	TRBJ2-2	ASSYSFPNTGELF
TRBV7-9	TRBJ2-3	ASSLSGVHPDTQY
TRBV2	TRBJ1-1	ASSEQGRTEAF
TRBV7-8	TRBJ2-6	ASSLDHVLT
TRBV19	TRBJ2-1	ASSIGVGGYEQF
TRBV7-9	TRBJ2-5	ASSLATHSDQRRETQY
TRBV4-1	TRBJ2-3	ASSPERGTDTQY
TRBV6-1	TRBJ2-4	ASSDLGGANIQY